A selection of T cell receptor beta chains follows, all from one sample in a study of blood T cell repertoires in COVID-19. Only in-frame clones appear in the TCRdb table, and some are missing; sequencing was by immunoSEQ multiplex PCR. Seen here are about 220,000 clones, over 75% observed once, and the top ten hold 5.1%. Sequenced material: peripheral blood. All receptors come from a human donor in a cohort sampled during active COVID-19. Both conserved end residues are part of each CDR3. Each record gives: J gene, CDR3 length, clone size, D gene, V gene, CDR3 DNA, CDR3 protein. D genes are given only for firm matches. For some rows the clone size is stated as once, few or many, or as a class when expanded; others skip it.

J gene: TRBJ1-1; CDR3 length: 13; clone size: .; D gene: TRBD1; V gene: TRBV19; CDR3 DNA: TGTGCCAGTAGGGACAGGGTGAGCACTGAAGCTTTCTTT; CDR3 protein: CASRDRVSTEAFF
J gene: TRBJ2-1; CDR3 length: 15; clone size: .; D gene: .; V gene: TRBV6-5; CDR3 DNA: TGTGCCAGCGTGAGGCGGTTCTTGACCTACAATGAGCAGTTCTTC; CDR3 protein: CASVRRFLTYNEQFF
J gene: TRBJ2-7; CDR3 length: 14; clone size: .; D gene: TRBD2; V gene: TRBV5-1; CDR3 DNA: TGCGCCAGCAGCTTGGGGTTAGCGGGTGATGAGCAGTACTTC; CDR3 protein: CASSLGLAGDEQYF
J gene: TRBJ1-4; CDR3 length: 14; clone size: .; D gene: TRBD1; V gene: TRBV19; CDR3 DNA: TGTGCCAGTAAACCGGGACAGGGGGCACGAAAACTGTTTTTT; CDR3 protein: CASKPGQGARKLFF
J gene: TRBJ2-1; CDR3 length: 11; clone size: .; D gene: TRBD2; V gene: TRBV6-6; CDR3 DNA: TGTGCCAGCAACGACGGGACTAGTGGCTTCTTC; CDR3 protein: CASNDGTSGFF
J gene: TRBJ1-5; CDR3 length: 15; clone size: .; D gene: .; V gene: TRBV15; CDR3 DNA: TGTGCCACCAGCAGAGAACGGGCGGGGGTTCAGCCCCAGCATTTT; CDR3 protein: CATSRERAGVQPQHF
J gene: TRBJ1-1; CDR3 length: 13; clone size: .; D gene: .; V gene: TRBV11-1; CDR3 DNA: TGTGCCAGCAGCGCCGACAGGCACACTGAAGCTTTCTTT; CDR3 protein: CASSADRHTEAFF
J gene: TRBJ2-2; CDR3 length: 17; clone size: once; D gene: TRBD2; V gene: TRBV9; CDR3 DNA: TGTGCCAGCAGCGTTGCAACAGGGACTAGCGGCACCGGGGAGCTGTTTTTT; CDR3 protein: CASSVATGTSGTGELFF
J gene: TRBJ2-7; CDR3 length: 13; clone size: .; D gene: .; V gene: TRBV27; CDR3 DNA: TGTGCCAGCAGTTTAACGGTTTTGCGGGAGCAGTACTTC; CDR3 protein: CASSLTVLREQYF
J gene: TRBJ2-1; CDR3 length: 13; clone size: .; D gene: TRBD2; V gene: TRBV20-1; CDR3 DNA: TGCAGTGCTAGTCCTAGCGGGGCAAATGAGCAGTTCTTC; CDR3 protein: CSASPSGANEQFF
J gene: TRBJ2-7; CDR3 length: 15; clone size: .; D gene: TRBD1; V gene: TRBV28; CDR3 DNA: TGTGCCAGCAGCTTTTCGGGACAGGGGAGGGTCGAGCAGTACTTC; CDR3 protein: CASSFSGQGRVEQYF
J gene: TRBJ2-7; CDR3 length: 15; clone size: .; D gene: TRBD1; V gene: TRBV9; CDR3 DNA: TGTGCCAGCAGCGTAGGTATCAGGGGGATTGACGAGCAGTACTTC; CDR3 protein: CASSVGIRGIDEQYF
J gene: TRBJ1-2; CDR3 length: 16; clone size: few; D gene: .; V gene: TRBV29-1; CDR3 DNA: TGCAGCGTTGAAGATGGCGTGGACTTCCTTAACTATGGCTACACCTTC; CDR3 protein: CSVEDGVDFLNYGYTF
J gene: TRBJ2-7; CDR3 length: 15; clone size: .; D gene: TRBD1; V gene: TRBV9; CDR3 DNA: TGTGCCAGCAGCGTAGGGGACAGGGCCCTCTCCGAGCAGTACTTC; CDR3 protein: CASSVGDRALSEQYF
J gene: TRBJ2-2; CDR3 length: 16; clone size: .; D gene: .; V gene: TRBV23-1; CDR3 DNA: TGCGCCAGCAGATCTGACAGAATCGCGAACACCGGGGAGCTGTTTTTT; CDR3 protein: CASRSDRIANTGELFF
J gene: TRBJ1-1; CDR3 length: 14; clone size: .; D gene: TRBD1; V gene: TRBV30; CDR3 DNA: TGTGCCTGGAGCCCGGGACAGCTGAACACTGAAGCTTTCTTT; CDR3 protein: CAWSPGQLNTEAFF
J gene: TRBJ2-7; CDR3 length: 13; clone size: .; D gene: TRBD2; V gene: TRBV7-2; CDR3 DNA: TGTGCCAGCAGCTTTCGGGGGGACTACGAGCAGTACTTC; CDR3 protein: CASSFRGDYEQYF
J gene: TRBJ2-7; CDR3 length: 16; clone size: .; D gene: TRBD2; V gene: TRBV6-5; CDR3 DNA: TGTGCCAGCAGTTACTCGAATAGCGGGAGAGCCTACGAGCAGTACTTC; CDR3 protein: CASSYSNSGRAYEQYF
J gene: TRBJ1-4; CDR3 length: 14; clone size: .; D gene: .; V gene: TRBV28; CDR3 DNA: TGTGCCAGCACGTTGGGGGGTTTGGGGGAAAAACTGTTTTTT; CDR3 protein: CASTLGGLGEKLFF
J gene: TRBJ1-4; CDR3 length: 14; clone size: .; D gene: TRBD1; V gene: TRBV19; CDR3 DNA: TGTGCCAGTAGTGGACCGGGACAGTTTGAAAAACTGTTTTTT; CDR3 protein: CASSGPGQFEKLFF
J gene: TRBJ1-1; CDR3 length: 15; clone size: .; D gene: TRBD1; V gene: TRBV7-9; CDR3 DNA: TGTGCCAGCAGCGGCCGACAGGGCACGAACACTGAAGCTTTCTTT; CDR3 protein: CASSGRQGTNTEAFF
J gene: TRBJ1-6; CDR3 length: 18; clone size: .; D gene: .; V gene: TRBV11-2; CDR3 DNA: TGTGCCAGCAGCCTAGGACAGAGAGGAAGCTCCTATAATTCACCCCTCCACTTT; CDR3 protein: CASSLGQRGSSYNSPLHF
J gene: TRBJ2-7; CDR3 length: 13; clone size: few; D gene: TRBD1; V gene: TRBV4-3; CDR3 DNA: TGCGCCAGCAGCAGGACAGGGACGGCCGAGCAGTACTTC; CDR3 protein: CASSRTGTAEQYF
J gene: TRBJ1-1; CDR3 length: 15; clone size: .; D gene: TRBD1; V gene: TRBV18; CDR3 DNA: TGTGCCAGCTCCCAAGGACAGGGAGGTGGCACTGAAGCTTTCTTT; CDR3 protein: CASSQGQGGGTEAFF